A selection of T cell receptor beta chains follows, all from one sample in a study of identical twins. MiXCR, applied by TCRdb to the 5' RACE reads, yields one record per CDR3 protein. The data hold hundreds of thousands of distinct CDR3 sequences, with about 12% observed a single time. This sample was shared with a second study, whose subject was yellow fever vaccine responses in identical twins.

The sample comprised PBMCs. The receptor source for this set is a woman in her late teens or twenties in good health. Each CDR3 is given with its conserved first and last residue. A D gene is named only where the DNA matches it firmly. Clone size is given for some rows only: seen once, a few or many times, or a class if the clone is expanded.

j_gene | abundance | d_gene | v_gene | len | CDR3aa | CDR3nt
TRBJ2-1 | few | TRBD2 | TRBV5-6 | 16 | CASSLSPAGPYNEQFF | TGTGCCAGCAGCTTGTCCCCAGCGGGGCCGTACAATGAGCAGTTCTTC
TRBJ1-2 | few | TRBD1 | TRBV20-1 | 11 | CRAEGAAGYTF | TGCAGAGCGGAGGGGGCAGCTGGCTACACCTTC
TRBJ1-1 | many | NA | TRBV12-3/TRBV12-4 | 14 | CASIEQGRGTEAFF | TGTGCCAGCATCGAACAGGGTAGAGGGACTGAAGCTTTCTTT
TRBJ1-5 | few | TRBD1 | TRBV3-1 | 16 | CASSQVPGQGNQPQHF | TGTGCCAGCAGCCAAGTTCCCGGACAGGGCAATCAGCCCCAGCATTTT
TRBJ1-5 | many | NA | TRBV2 | 12 | CASSAHYQPQHF | TGTGCCAGCAGTGCACATTATCAGCCCCAGCATTTT
TRBJ2-1 | few | NA | TRBV5-5 | 14 | CASNRMTGHNEQFF | TGTGCCAGCAACCGAATGACGGGCCACAATGAGCAGTTCTTC
TRBJ2-2 | NA | NA | TRBV18 | 15 | CASSPLPADTGELFF | TGTGCCAGCTCACCACTCCCAGCGGACACCGGGGAGCTGTTTTTT
TRBJ2-1 | NA | NA | TRBV7-7 | 15 | CASSLGAPGVNEQFF | TGTGCCAGCAGCTTAGGGGCCCCCGGTGTAAATGAGCAGTTCTTC
TRBJ2-2 | many | NA | TRBV4-2 | 16 | CASSPGRWSNTGELFF | TGTGCCAGCAGCCCAGGACGTTGGTCAAACACCGGGGAGCTGTTTTTT
TRBJ1-1 | few | TRBD1 | TRBV20-1 | 16 | CSATPSGTVGNTEAFF | TGCAGTGCTACTCCCTCCGGGACAGTGGGGAACACTGAAGCTTTCTTT
TRBJ2-1 | NA | NA | TRBV29-1 | 13 | CSVEELGYNEQFF | TGCAGCGTTGAGGAACTGGGCTACAATGAGCAGTTCTTC
TRBJ2-5 | NA | TRBD2 | TRBV5-6 | 11 | CASSLGLAGAF | TGTGCCAGCAGCCTGGGACTAGCGGGAGCCTTC
TRBJ1-4 | many | NA | TRBV10-3 | 15 | CAIRTGHTTNEKLFF | TGTGCCATCAGAACAGGGCACACAACTAATGAAAAACTGTTTTTT
TRBJ2-5 | NA | NA | TRBV18 | 14 | CASSPGGIEETQYF | TGTGCCAGCTCACCCGGGGGAATAGAAGAGACCCAGTACTTC
TRBJ1-4 | NA | NA | TRBV18 | 14 | CASSNPGGNEKLFF | TGTGCCAGCTCAAATCCTGGGGGTAATGAAAAACTGTTTTTT
TRBJ2-5 | NA | NA | TRBV29-1 | 13 | CSVEQLSGETQYF | TGCAGCGTTGAACAGCTCTCGGGGGAGACCCAGTACTTC
TRBJ2-1 | NA | NA | TRBV7-2 | 11 | CASSLTLELFF | TGTGCCAGCAGCTTAACCCTAGAGCTGTTCTTC
TRBJ1-5 | many | TRBD1 | TRBV12-3/TRBV12-4 | 15 | CASSQGQGFNQPQHF | TGTGCCAGCAGTCAAGGACAGGGTTTTAATCAGCCCCAGCATTTT
TRBJ2-3 | NA | TRBD2 | TRBV20-1 | 15 | CSAISGSGTTDTQYF | TGCAGTGCTATTAGCGGGAGCGGTACCACAGATACGCAGTATTTT
TRBJ2-7 | NA | NA | TRBV28 | 15 | CASSLDWTTTYEQYF | TGTGCCAGCAGCCTCGACTGGACTACTACCTACGAGCAGTACTTC
TRBJ2-1 | NA | NA | TRBV5-1 | 13 | CASSLARVHEQFF | TGCGCCAGCAGCTTGGCCAGGGTCCATGAGCAGTTCTTC
TRBJ2-5 | many | TRBD2 | TRBV12-3/TRBV12-4 | 14 | CASSFREGLETQYF | TGTGCCAGCAGTTTTCGGGAGGGCTTAGAGACCCAGTACTTC
TRBJ2-3 | NA | TRBD2 | TRBV6-1 | 16 | CASSEAGGGASDTQYF | TGTGCCAGCAGTGAAGCAGGCGGGGGGGCCTCAGATACGCAGTATTTT
TRBJ2-3 | few | TRBD1 | TRBV7-9 | 15 | CASSLVQGAEDTQYF | TGTGCCAGCAGCCTGGTGCAGGGGGCGGAAGATACGCAGTATTTT
TRBJ1-4 | few | NA | TRBV9 | 14 | CASSSEGLNEKLFF | TGTGCCAGCAGCTCGGAAGGTCTTAATGAAAAACTGTTTTTT
TRBJ2-1 | NA | NA | TRBV3-1 | 15 | CASSQPPPKVNEQFF | TGTGCCAGCAGCCAACCCCCCCCGAAGGTCAATGAGCAGTTCTTC
TRBJ2-5 | few | TRBD2 | TRBV7-6 | 16 | CASSEGLAGIRETQYF | TGTGCCAGCAGCGAAGGACTAGCGGGAATCCGGGAGACCCAGTACTTC
TRBJ2-2 | few | NA | TRBV5-1 | 16 | CASSLPGTHRTGELFF | TGCGCCAGCAGCTTACCCGGGACACATCGGACCGGGGAGCTGTTTTTT
TRBJ2-1 | many | TRBD1 | TRBV24-1 | 15 | CATSVPGQVENEQFF | TGTGCCACCAGTGTCCCAGGACAGGTCGAGAATGAGCAGTTCTTC
TRBJ2-7 | few | TRBD2 | TRBV7-8 | 15 | CASSFRTSVTYEQYF | TGTGCCAGCAGCTTCCGGACTAGCGTAACCTACGAGCAGTACTTC
TRBJ2-7 | few | TRBD2 | TRBV20-1 | 13 | CSASLAGFYEQYF | TGCAGTGCTAGCCTAGCGGGGTTCTACGAGCAGTACTTC
TRBJ2-1 | NA | TRBD2 | TRBV9 | 17 | CASSVESGAGVWNEQFF | TGTGCCAGCAGCGTAGAAAGCGGAGCGGGAGTTTGGAATGAGCAGTTCTTC
TRBJ1-1 | few | TRBD1 | TRBV4-2 | 15 | CASSQATGASTEAFF | TGTGCCAGCAGCCAAGCTACAGGGGCGAGCACTGAAGCTTTCTTT
TRBJ2-1 | NA | NA | TRBV15 | 16 | CATKGLFGMSYNEQFF | TGTGCCACCAAGGGTCTTTTCGGGATGTCCTACAATGAGCAGTTCTTC
TRBJ2-7 | few | NA | TRBV12-3/TRBV12-4 | 13 | CASTVRKGYEQYF | TGTGCCAGCACCGTCCGAAAAGGCTACGAGCAGTACTTC
TRBJ2-2 | many | TRBD2 | TRBV6-2/TRBV6-3 | 15 | CASSRLATNTGELFF | TGTGCCAGCAGCCGACTAGCGACGAACACCGGGGAGCTGTTTTTT
TRBJ2-1 | many | NA | TRBV12-3/TRBV12-4 | 11 | CASVGYNEQFF | TGTGCCAGCGTCGGGTACAATGAGCAGTTCTTC
TRBJ2-1 | NA | TRBD2 | TRBV29-1 | 16 | CSVEGTSGRTYNEQFF | TGCAGCGTTGAGGGGACTAGCGGGAGAACCTACAATGAGCAGTTCTTC
TRBJ1-2 | few | NA | TRBV12-3/TRBV12-4 | 11 | CASSLLNGYTF | TGTGCCAGCAGTTTATTAAATGGCTACACCTTC
TRBJ2-1 | many | NA | TRBV20-1 | 14 | CSPRGGSSYNEQFF | TGCAGTCCCAGGGGCGGGAGCTCCTACAATGAGCAGTTCTTC
TRBJ2-3 | few | NA | TRBV11-2 | 14 | CASSQNPSGGTQYF | TGTGCCAGCAGCCAGAACCCCTCGGGCGGTACGCAGTATTTT
TRBJ1-2 | many | NA | TRBV29-1 | 12 | CSVGEGSYGYTF | TGCAGCGTTGGCGAGGGTTCGTATGGCTACACCTTC
TRBJ2-1 | few | NA | TRBV5-1 | 15 | CASSQNGGSYNEQFF | TGCGCCAGCAGCCAGAACGGGGGATCCTACAATGAGCAGTTCTTC
TRBJ2-2 | NA | NA | TRBV12-3/TRBV12-4 | 13 | CASSFIPTGELFF | TGTGCCAGCAGTTTTATTCCCACCGGGGAGCTGTTTTTT
TRBJ2-2 | NA | NA | TRBV5-5 | 16 | CASSFFWGGSTGELFF | TGTGCCAGCAGCTTTTTTTGGGGAGGTAGCACCGGGGAGCTGTTTTTT
TRBJ1-1 | few | NA | TRBV20-1 | 13 | CSANKDSNTEAFF | TGCAGTGCTAATAAGGATTCGAACACTGAAGCTTTCTTT
TRBJ2-1 | NA | TRBD1 | TRBV19 | 15 | CASSISGQAYNEQFF | TGTGCCAGTAGTATCTCGGGACAGGCCTACAATGAGCAGTTCTTC
TRBJ2-1 | NA | NA | TRBV11-2 | 13 | CASSLEWGNEQFF | TGTGCCAGCAGCTTAGAATGGGGCAATGAGCAGTTCTTC
TRBJ1-1 | NA | NA | TRBV7-3 | 14 | CASSRSQGSTEAFF | TGTGCCAGCAGCCGATCCCAGGGGAGCACTGAAGCTTTCTTT
TRBJ2-5 | NA | TRBD1 | TRBV4-1 | 15 | CASSQRDRSWETQYF | TGCGCCAGCAGCCAACGGGACAGGTCCTGGGAGACCCAGTACTTC
TRBJ2-1 | NA | NA | TRBV6-5 | 15 | CASSYSTGMYNEQFF | TGTGCCAGCAGTTACTCGACCGGGATGTACAATGAGCAGTTCTTC
TRBJ1-3 | few | TRBD1 | TRBV28 | 14 | CASTQQGARNTIYF | TGTGCCAGCACCCAACAGGGGGCAAGAAACACCATATATTTT
TRBJ2-3 | NA | TRBD2 | TRBV7-8 | 14 | CASSPWEGRDTQYF | TGTGCCAGCAGCCCGTGGGAGGGCCGAGATACGCAGTATTTT
TRBJ2-3 | few | NA | TRBV28 | 15 | CASNLRRGSTDTQYF | TGTGCCAGCAACCTGAGGAGGGGTAGCACAGATACGCAGTATTTT
TRBJ2-7 | once | NA | TRBV5-1 | 14 | CVSRGIGGSYEQYF | TGCGTCAGCAGGGGGATCGGGGGTTCCTACGAGCAGTACTTC
TRBJ2-1 | NA | NA | TRBV5-1 | 13 | CASSSDSDNEQFF | TGCGCCAGCAGCTCGGACAGTGACAATGAGCAGTTCTTC
TRBJ1-5 | few | NA | TRBV27 | 15 | CASSFAGGLNQPQHF | TGTGCCAGCAGTTTTGCGGGGGGCTTGAATCAGCCCCAGCATTTT
TRBJ2-1 | many | NA | TRBV10-2 | 15 | CASSERVLTYNEQFF | TGCGCCAGCAGTGAGAGAGTCCTCACCTACAATGAGCAGTTCTTC
TRBJ2-7 | NA | NA | TRBV20-1 | 11 | CSTLRGREQYF | TGCAGTACCCTGAGGGGTCGCGAGCAGTACTTC